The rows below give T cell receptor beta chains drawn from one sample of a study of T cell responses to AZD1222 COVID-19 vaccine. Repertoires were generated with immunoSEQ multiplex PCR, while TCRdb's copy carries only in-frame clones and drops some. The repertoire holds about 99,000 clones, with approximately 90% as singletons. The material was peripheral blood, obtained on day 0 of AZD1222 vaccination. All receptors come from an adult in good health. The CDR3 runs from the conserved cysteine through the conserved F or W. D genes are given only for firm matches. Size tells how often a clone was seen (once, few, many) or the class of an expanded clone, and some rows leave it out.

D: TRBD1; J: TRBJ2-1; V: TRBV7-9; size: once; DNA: TGTGCCAGCAGCCCCTCGACAGGGTGGTCCTACAATGAGCAGTTCTTC; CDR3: CASSPSTGWSYNEQFF
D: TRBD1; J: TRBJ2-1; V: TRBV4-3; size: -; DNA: TGCGCCAGCAGCCAAGCGGACAGGGGGCGGATGGAGCAGTTCTTC; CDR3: CASSQADRGRMEQFF
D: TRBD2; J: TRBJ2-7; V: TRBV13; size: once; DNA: TGTGCCAGCAGCTCCCGGACATTGACTAGCCTTACCTCCTACGAGCAGTACTTC; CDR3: CASSSRTLTSLTSYEQYF
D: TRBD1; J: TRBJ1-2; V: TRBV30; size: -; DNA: TGTGCCTGGAGTGTACCCGGGACAGGCAGCGGCTATGGCTACACCTTC; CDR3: CAWSVPGTGSGYGYTF
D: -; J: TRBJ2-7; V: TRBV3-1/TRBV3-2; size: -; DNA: TGTGCCAGCAGCTCCCGCCGGCCTCGGGCTTACGAGCAGTACTTC; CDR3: CASSSRRPRAYEQYF
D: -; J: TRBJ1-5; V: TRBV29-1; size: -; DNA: TGCAGCGTTGGGCAGGGGAAGGGGAGGTCCGGGATTCAGCCCCAGCATTTT; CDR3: CSVGQGKGRSGIQPQHF
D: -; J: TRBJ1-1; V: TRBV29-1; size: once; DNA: TGCAGCGTTGAGGGTCGGAACCCTGAAGCTTTCTTT; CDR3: CSVEGRNPEAFF
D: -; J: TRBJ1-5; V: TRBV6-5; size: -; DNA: TGTGCCAGCAGTTACTCGGCAGGGGAGGATCAGCCCCAGCATTTT; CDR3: CASSYSAGEDQPQHF
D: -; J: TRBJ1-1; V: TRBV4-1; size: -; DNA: TGCGCCAGCAGCCCTTACTGGGGCGACACTGAAGCTTTCTTT; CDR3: CASSPYWGDTEAFF
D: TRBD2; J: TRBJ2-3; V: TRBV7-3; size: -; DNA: TGTGCCAGCAGCTTAACTAGCGGGAGCACAGATACGCAGTATTTT; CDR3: CASSLTSGSTDTQYF
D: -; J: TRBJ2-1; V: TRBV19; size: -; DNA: TGTGCCAGTAGTATAGTGACTTGGAGCTCCTACAATGAGCAGTTCTTC; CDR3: CASSIVTWSSYNEQFF
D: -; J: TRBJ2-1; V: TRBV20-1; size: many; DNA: TGCAGTGCTAGTCAAACAGAGGAGTGGTACAATGAGCAGTTCTTC; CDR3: CSASQTEEWYNEQFF
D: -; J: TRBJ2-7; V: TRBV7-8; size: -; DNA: TGTGCCAGCAGCCCAGATCGGGGGTCGTCCTACGAGCAGTACTTC; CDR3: CASSPDRGSSYEQYF
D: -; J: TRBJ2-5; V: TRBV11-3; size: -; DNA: TGTGCCAGCAGCTCGGGGGCAGGGCGCGAGACCCAGTACTTC; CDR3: CASSSGAGRETQYF
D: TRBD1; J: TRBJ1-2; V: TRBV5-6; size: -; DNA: TGTGCCAGCAGCCCCGGGACAGGGGGCGTCTATGGCTACACCTTC; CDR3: CASSPGTGGVYGYTF
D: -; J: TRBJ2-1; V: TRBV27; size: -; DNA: TGTGCCAGCAGTCGACAGGACTTAGCTTTCTACAATGAGCAGTTCTTC; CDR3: CASSRQDLAFYNEQFF
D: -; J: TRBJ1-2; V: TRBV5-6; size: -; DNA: TGTGCCAGCAGCTTGGAGGGCCGCGAAAACTATGGCTACACCTTC; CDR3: CASSLEGRENYGYTF
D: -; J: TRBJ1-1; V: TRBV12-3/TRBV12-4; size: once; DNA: TGTGCCAGCAGCTTACGAAGGGGCGAGCAAGCTTTCTTT; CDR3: CASSLRRGEQAFF
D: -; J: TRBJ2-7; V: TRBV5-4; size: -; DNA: TGTGCCAGCAGCTTGTGGGGGAGCTCCTACGAGCAGTACTTC; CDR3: CASSLWGSSYEQYF
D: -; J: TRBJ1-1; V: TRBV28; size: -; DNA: TGTGCCAGCAGTTTGGTAAGAGACACTGAAGCTTTCTTT; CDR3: CASSLVRDTEAFF
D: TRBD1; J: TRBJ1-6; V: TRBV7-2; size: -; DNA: TGTGCCAGCAGCTTACAGGGGGTGGGTTCACCCCTCCACTTT; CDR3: CASSLQGVGSPLHF
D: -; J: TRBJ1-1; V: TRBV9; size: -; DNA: TGTGCCAGCAGCGTAGGGGCTGGAGGCGGGACTGAAGCTTTCTTT; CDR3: CASSVGAGGGTEAFF
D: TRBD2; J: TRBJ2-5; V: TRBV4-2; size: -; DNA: TGTGCCAGCAGCCAAGATCTGGCGGGGGGGCGTAAGACCCAGTACTTC; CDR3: CASSQDLAGGRKTQYF
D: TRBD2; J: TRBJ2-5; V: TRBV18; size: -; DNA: TGTGCCAGCTCACCCAGTAGCGGGGGGCCCGGAGAGACCCAGTACTTC; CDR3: CASSPSSGGPGETQYF
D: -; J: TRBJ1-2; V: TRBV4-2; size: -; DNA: TGTGCCAGCAGCCAAGAGTCCGCCCAATTGAGTGAATATGGCTACACCTTC; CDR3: CASSQESAQLSEYGYTF
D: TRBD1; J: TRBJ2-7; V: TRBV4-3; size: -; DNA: TGCGCCAGCAGCCAAGATCTCCGACAGGGGAAAGGCTCGGCGCAGTACTTC; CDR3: CASSQDLRQGKGSAQYF
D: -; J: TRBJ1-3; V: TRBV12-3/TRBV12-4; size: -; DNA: TGTGCCAGCAGTTTTAACATAGGGAACACCATATATTTT; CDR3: CASSFNIGNTIYF
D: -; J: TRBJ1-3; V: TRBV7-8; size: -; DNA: TGTGCCAGCAGCTTGTTTGGCCCTCTCTCTGGAAACACCATATATTTT; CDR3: CASSLFGPLSGNTIYF
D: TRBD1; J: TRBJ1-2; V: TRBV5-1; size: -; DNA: TGCGCCAGCAGCGGGACAGCATTCTATGGCTACACCTTC; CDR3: CASSGTAFYGYTF
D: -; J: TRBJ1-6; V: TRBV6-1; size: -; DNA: TGTGCCAGCAGTGAACTAGGAAATTCACCCCTCCACTTT; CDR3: CASSELGNSPLHF
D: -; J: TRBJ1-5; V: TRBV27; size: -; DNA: TGTGCCAGCAAAGAAAGGGGAAGGGACGGGCAGCCCCAGCATTTT; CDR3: CASKERGRDGQPQHF
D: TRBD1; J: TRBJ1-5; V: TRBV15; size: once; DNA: TGTGCCACCAGAGGACAGGGCGACAATCAGCCCCAGCATTTT; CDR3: CATRGQGDNQPQHF
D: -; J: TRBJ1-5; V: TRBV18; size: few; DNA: TGTGCCAGCTCACAGGACAGCAATCAGCCCCAGCATTTT; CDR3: CASSQDSNQPQHF
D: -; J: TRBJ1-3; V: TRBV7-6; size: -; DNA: TGTGCCAGCAGCCAGGGACTTGGAAACACCATATATTTT; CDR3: CASSQGLGNTIYF
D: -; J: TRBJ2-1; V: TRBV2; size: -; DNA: TGTGCCAGCAACTCTGGGGTGGGCAATGAGCAGTTCTTC; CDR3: CASNSGVGNEQFF
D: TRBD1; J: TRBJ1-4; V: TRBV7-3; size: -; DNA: TGTGCCAGCAGCTTACTTCACAGGGGCTTTGAAAAACTGTTTTTT; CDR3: CASSLLHRGFEKLFF
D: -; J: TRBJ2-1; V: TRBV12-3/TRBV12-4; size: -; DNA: TGTGCCAGCAGTTTAGGTCTCCGCGAGCAGTTCTTC; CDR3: CASSLGLREQFF
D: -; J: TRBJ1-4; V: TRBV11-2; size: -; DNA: TGTGCCAGCAGCCGCCGGGAGGGGGAAAAACTGTTTTTT; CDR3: CASSRREGEKLFF
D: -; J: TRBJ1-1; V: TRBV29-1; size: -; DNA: TGCAGCGTTGAACAGGGCTTAAACACTGAAGCTTTCTTT; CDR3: CSVEQGLNTEAFF
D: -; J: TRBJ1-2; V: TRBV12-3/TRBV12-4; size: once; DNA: TGTGCCAGCAGCAGGACGGGGCCCGGAGGCTACACCTTC; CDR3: CASSRTGPGGYTF
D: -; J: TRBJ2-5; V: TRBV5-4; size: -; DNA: TGTGCCAGCAGCTTAGGGGGATACCAAGAGACCCAGTACTTC; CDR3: CASSLGGYQETQYF
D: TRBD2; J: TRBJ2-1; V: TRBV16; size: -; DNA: TGTGCCAGCAGTCCCGGGGGGGGCAATTACAATGAGCAGTTCTTC; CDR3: CASSPGGGNYNEQFF
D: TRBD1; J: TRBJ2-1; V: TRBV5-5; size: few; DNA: TGTGCCAGCAGCTCTGGGACAGTCCCCAGGGCAGGGATCTTC; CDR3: CASSSGTVPRAGIF
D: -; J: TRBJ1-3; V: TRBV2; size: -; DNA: TGTGCCAGCAGCCAATTGACAGGAATTCTCTCTGGAAACACCATATATTTT; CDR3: CASSQLTGILSGNTIYF
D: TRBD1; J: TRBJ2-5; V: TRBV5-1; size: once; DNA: TGCGCCAGCAGCCTGGGACAGGGAGAGACCCAGTACTTC; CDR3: CASSLGQGETQYF
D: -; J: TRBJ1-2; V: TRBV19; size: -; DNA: TGTGCCAGTAAAAGTCTGGGGAACTATGGCTACACCTTC; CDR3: CASKSLGNYGYTF
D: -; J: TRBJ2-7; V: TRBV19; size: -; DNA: TGTGCCAGTAGCCGCGCTTTTGACTACGAGCAGTACTTC; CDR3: CASSRAFDYEQYF
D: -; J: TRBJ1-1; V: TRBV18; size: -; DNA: TGTGCCAGCTCACAATCTCTGGACACTGAAGCTTTCTTT; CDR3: CASSQSLDTEAFF
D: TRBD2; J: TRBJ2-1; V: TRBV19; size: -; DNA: TGTGCCAGTAGTATAGATGGGAGGGCCGAGCGTCTTAACAATGAGCAGTTCTTC; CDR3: CASSIDGRAERLNNEQFF
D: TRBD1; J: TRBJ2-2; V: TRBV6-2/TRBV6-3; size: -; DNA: TGTGCCAGCAGTCCCAGGCAGGGGGTCACCGGGGAGCTGTTTTTT; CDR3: CASSPRQGVTGELFF
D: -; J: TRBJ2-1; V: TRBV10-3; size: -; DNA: TGTGCCATCAGTGGACTAAGCAATGAGCAGTTCTTC; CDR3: CAISGLSNEQFF
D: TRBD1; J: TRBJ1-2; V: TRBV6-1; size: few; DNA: TGTGCCAGCAGTGAGGGACAGGGGGCATTTAGTGGCTACACCTTC; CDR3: CASSEGQGAFSGYTF
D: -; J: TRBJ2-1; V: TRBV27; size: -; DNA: TGTGCCAGCAGTGCTTACAATGAGCAGTTCTTC; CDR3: CASSAYNEQFF
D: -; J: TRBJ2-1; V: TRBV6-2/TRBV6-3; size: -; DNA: TGTGCCAGCAGTTTGACTCCTCCAAGTGAGCAGTTCTTC; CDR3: CASSLTPPSEQFF